The next 30 T cell receptor beta chains were all read from a single sample in a study of T cell repertoires in cytomegalovirus infection. TCRdb re-called the reads through MiXCR, storing one row per CDR3 protein. The sample shows roughly 500,000 distinct CDR3 sequences, 11% of them seen only once. The sequenced material came from PBMCs. These TCRs come from a human donor in good health (CMV status not recorded). Some clones in this sample may be carry-over from other donors' samples.

This clonotype occurred many times. This chain connects TRBV7-2 to TRBJ2-7, with D perhaps being TRBD1 or TRBD2 (5 bases each). The germline V gene has CDR1 SGHTA and CDR2 FQGNSA. With 2 bases removed from V and 4 bases from J, the gap between germline ends came to 21 bases. This CDR3 is built from 17 residues. The CDR3 reads CASSLPRGSGRGYEQYF. The CDR3 DNA reads TGTGCCAGCAGCTTACCTCGGGGCTCGGGACGGGGATACGAGCAGTACTTC.

The chain couples TRBV4-1 to TRBJ2-7, with TRBD2 matching over 14 bases. V dropped 4 bases and J dropped 7; count of bases not matched to a gene: 12. This CDR3 comprises 17 residues. Germline CDR1 reads MGHRA; CDR2 reads YSYEKL. The CDR3 sequence is CASSRLPGLAGVAEQYF. The DNA of the CDR3 is TGCGCCAGCAGCCGACTACCGGGACTAGCGGGAGTGGCAGAGCAGTACTTC.

This clonotype was recorded at least ten times. J is TRBJ1-6 and V is TRBV27, with TRBD1 as a possible D gene (6 bases). Germline CDR1 and CDR2: MNHEY and SMNVEV (reference sequence). V lost 5 bases to trimming and J lost 8 bases, with 25 bases between them. The CDR3 length is 18 residues. Here the CDR3 reads CASSHGQPVDAGDSPLHF. The CDR3 region has the DNA TGTGCCAGCAGTCACGGACAGCCAGTGGACGCAGGCGATTCACCCCTCCACTTT.

At least ten counts were recorded for this clonotype. V and J are TRBV7-2 and TRBJ1-2; no reliable D call. CDR3 length: 14 amino acids. Germline CDR1 and CDR2: SGHTA and FQGNSA. V was shortened by 4 bases and J by 0 bases, with 9 bases between the two germline ends. In DNA, the CDR3 is TGTGCCAGCAGCTCCCAAGCTACTAACTATGGCTACACCTTC. Residues: CASSSQATNYGYTF.

This clonotype was recorded at least ten times. The V call is TRBV7-2, the J call TRBJ1-1; no firm D call. The CDR3 runs 10 residues. V was clipped by 4 bases and J by 6 bases, with 3 bases between them. Germline CDR1 and CDR2: SGHTA and FQGNSA. This CDR3 reads CASSWAEAFF. The CDR3 DNA reads TGTGCCAGCAGCTGGGCTGAAGCTTTCTTT.

This clonotype has a count of ten or more. The rearrangement uses TRBV6-1 and TRBJ2-1; TRBD2 aligns across 12 bases. Looked up from germline, CDR1 is MNHNS and CDR2 is SASEGT. The CDR3 is 18 amino acids. The V gene end was trimmed by 6 bases and the J gene end by 8 bases; junction bases not matched to a gene: 17. The CDR3 DNA sequence: TGTGCCAGCAGCTCAGAATCCGGGACTAGCGGGTCACGGCATGAGCAGTTCTTC. It is translated as CASSSESGTSGSRHEQFF.

The sample holds many counts of this clonotype. The V gene is TRBV6-2 or TRBV6-3, the J gene TRBJ2-5; D is undetermined. Germline CDR1 is MNHEY and CDR2 is SVGEGT. Trimming removed 2 bases at V and 1 base at J, with 11 bases between. The CDR3 extends over 15 amino acids. CDR3 sequence: CASSYPGMGQETQYF. CDR3 nucleotides: TGTGCCAGCAGTTACCCCGGCATGGGCCAAGAGACCCAGTACTTC.

This chain connects TRBV7-9 to TRBJ1-1; the match to TRBD1 covers 7 bases. The germline V gene encodes CDR1 SEHNR and CDR2 FQNEAQ (reference sequence). The CDR3 runs 15 residues. V gave up 5 bases and J gave up 2 bases; unmatched junction bases: 8. CDR3 loop: CASSRDKGANTEAFF. As DNA, the CDR3 is TGTGCCAGCAGCCGTGACAAGGGGGCTAACACTGAAGCTTTCTTT.

The chain couples TRBV20-1 to TRBJ2-3; 11 nucleotides match TRBD2. The CDR3 covers 15 residues. CDR1 is DFQATT, CDR2 SNEGSKA, per germline (reference sequence). J lost 2 bases, V lost 6 bases, and 7 bases had no gene match. The CDR3 nucleotides are TGCAGTGCCGAAACTAGCGGGAGCCCCACAGATACGCAGTATTTT. Its protein is CSAETSGSPTDTQYF.

The rearrangement uses TRBV9 and TRBJ2-2, with a tentative D call TRBD2 (6 bases). Germline lookup yields CDR1 SGDLS and CDR2 YYNGEE. The CDR3 extends over 18 amino acids. V was clipped by 4 bases and J by 3 bases, with 22 bases between them. The CDR3 nucleotides are TGTGCCAGCAGCCTGACGGGACTCCAGCCGTCGGACACCGGGGAGCTGTTTTTT. It encodes CASSLTGLQPSDTGELFF.

This clonotype was detected ten times or more. The rearrangement uses TRBV29-1 and TRBJ2-2; 7 nucleotides line up with TRBD1. Losses at the gene ends were 7 bases for V and 2 bases for J; bases not matched to a gene: 7. There are 14 residues in the CDR3. Germline V gene sequence: CDR1 SQVTM, CDR2 ANQGSEA. CDR3 amino acids: CSAPGTVNTGELFF. CDR3 in DNA: TGCAGCGCCCCCGGGACAGTTAACACCGGGGAGCTGTTTTTT.

In its sample, this clonotype was seen a few times. V and J are TRBV20-1 and TRBJ1-6, with unresolved D. The CDR3 has 12 amino acids. The germline CDR1 and CDR2 sequences are DFQATT and SNEGSKA (reference sequence). V shed 0 bases and J shed 9 bases, with 6 bases lying between them. Written as DNA, the CDR3 is TGCAGTGCTAGAGAAATAGGTTCACCCCTCCACTTT. Amino acid sequence: CSAREIGSPLHF.

This clonotype was seen at least ten times. The V call is TRBV7-9, the J call TRBJ2-3, with 8 bases that match TRBD2. Looked up from germline, CDR1 is SEHNR and CDR2 is FQNEAQ (reference sequence). This CDR3 region has 15 residues. Here the CDR3 reads CGTAGVGTSTDTQYF. CDR3 sequence (DNA): TGTGGGACAGCGGGGGTGGGAACTAGCACAGATACGCAGTATTTT.

This clonotype was seen many times. The chain recombines TRBV7-9 with TRBJ1-3; D gene uncertain. Germline CDR1 is SEHNR and CDR2 is FQNEAQ (reference sequence). The CDR3 has 14 amino acids. Deletions cut 5 bases from V and 0 bases from J, with 8 bases between. The CDR3 protein is CASSPGSSGNTIYF. The CDR3 DNA is TGTGCCAGCAGCCCTGGCAGCTCTGGAAACACCATATATTTT.

This clonotype was counted many times. V is TRBV5-1 and J is TRBJ2-5; TRBD1 matches at 12 bases. V lost 4 bases to trimming and J lost 4 bases; unmatched junction nucleotides: 11. CDR1 SGHRS and CDR2 YFSETQ come from the germline V gene. The CDR3 contains 17 residues. As DNA, the CDR3 is TGCGCCAGCAGCCCGGGACAGGGGGCGTTGGTCGGAGAGACCCAGTACTTC. Residues: CASSPGQGALVGETQYF. Filled out from reference TRBV5-1 and TRBJ2-5, the complete variable domain reads KAGVTQTPRYLIKTRGQQVTLSCSPISGHRSVSWYQQTPGQGLQFLFEYFSETQRNKGNFPGRFSGRQFSNSRSEMNVSTLELGDSALYLCASSPGQGALVGETQYFGPGTRLLVL.

This sequence joins TRBV6-5 and TRBJ2-7; D is possibly TRBD2 (5 bases). Looked up from germline, CDR1 is MNHEY and CDR2 is SVGAGI. CDR3 length: 13 amino acids. Trimming removed 11 bases from V and 0 bases from J, with 14 bases in between. The DNA of the CDR3 is TGTGCCGCCACGGGATCGAGCTCCTACGAGCAGTACTTC. It yields the protein CAATGSSSYEQYF.

This clonotype was detected many times. J is TRBJ2-7 and V is TRBV28; D remains unclear. Germline V lookup: CDR1 MDHEN, CDR2 SYDVKM. Trimming took 9 bases from V and 0 from J, leaving 9 bases between them. The CDR3 consists of 12 residues. The CDR3 DNA reads TGTGCCAGTTTCAGTGCCTCCTACGAGCAGTACTTC. It yields the protein CASFSASYEQYF.

This clonotype was counted at least ten times. The chain carries TRBV10-3 and TRBJ2-7, with 8 bases fitting TRBD2. Trimming cost V 6 bases and J 6 bases; bases outside gene matches: 13. The CDR3 contains 15 residues. Germline lookup yields CDR1 ENHRY and CDR2 SYGVKD. CDR3 nucleotide sequence: TGTGCCATCAGCCCCCGTGGAGCGGGAGTTGTCGAGCAGTACTTC. Translation: CAISPRGAGVVEQYF.

This clonotype has a count of ten or more. The chain has TRBV7-2 and TRBJ2-1; unclear D gene. CDR1 and CDR2 from the germline V gene are SGHTA and FQGNSA. The V end was cut by 0 bases, the J end by 5 bases, with 5 bases between. The CDR3 consists of 13 residues. CDR3 nucleotides: TGTGCCAGCAGCTTAGCCCGTGACAATGAGCAGTTCTTC. Residues: CASSLARDNEQFF.

This clonotype was detected ten times or more. The chain carries TRBV12-3 or TRBV12-4 and TRBJ2-7, with D maybe TRBD2 (6 bases). The CDR3 consists of 15 residues. V was pared by 5 bases and J by 1 base, with 15 bases between. The CDR3 sequence is CASSPGTATSYEQYF. DNA for the CDR3: TGTGCCAGCAGTCCCGGGACTGCTACTTCCTACGAGCAGTACTTC.

The chain joins TRBV5-4 to TRBJ2-5, with TRBD1 matching 8 bases. There are 17 residues in the CDR3. V shed 3 bases, J shed 5 bases, and the junction held 15 bases outside the gene matches. From germline, CDR1 is SGHNT and CDR2 YYREEE (reference sequence). The CDR3 spells CASSSPIQGANSETQYF. Written as DNA, the CDR3 is TGTGCCAGCAGCTCGCCCATCCAGGGGGCGAATTCGGAGACCCAGTACTTC.

This clonotype was seen more than once but under ten times. The CDR3 DNA follows: TGTGCCAGCCAACGGACGGGCTCCTACGAGCAGTACTTC. Its translation is CASQRTGSYEQYF. The chain combines TRBV14 with TRBJ2-7; D remains ambiguous. The CDR3 runs 13 residues. Germline loops: CDR1 SGHDN, CDR2 FVKESK. Trimming removed 8 bases at V and 0 bases at J, with 11 bases between.

In this sample, this clonotype turned up a few times. The chain is built from TRBV29-1 and TRBJ2-1; 14 nucleotides line up with TRBD2. CDR3 length equals 14 residues. CDR1 SQVTM and CDR2 ANQGSEA come from the germline V gene. V lost 7 bases to trimming and J lost 9 bases; unmatched junction nucleotides: 8. The CDR3 coding sequence is TGCAGCGGAGGGACTAGCGGGAGTGGGACTGAGCAGTTCTTC. The encoded protein is CSGGTSGSGTEQFF.

This clonotype appeared many times. The V call is TRBV7-6, the J call TRBJ2-5; the D gene is possibly TRBD2 (6 bases). V was cut by 1 base and J by 3 bases, with 6 bases left in between. Germline lookup yields CDR1 SGHVS and CDR2 FNYEAQ. The CDR3 is 13 amino acids. The CDR3 nucleotides read TGTGCCAGCAGCTTAGGGACTAAAGAGACCCAGTACTTC. Its protein product is CASSLGTKETQYF.

In DNA, the CDR3 is TGTGCCAGCAGTTTGACTAGCTCGGATGAGCAGTTCTTC. It translates to CASSLTSSDEQFF. The rearrangement joins TRBV28 to TRBJ2-1; TRBD2 aligns across 7 bases. This CDR3 is built from 13 residues. With V trimmed by 3 bases and J by 8 bases, 4 bases remained unmatched. Germline lookup yields CDR1 MDHEN and CDR2 SYDVKM.

This clonotype was seen a handful of times. The gene calls are TRBV27 and TRBJ2-7; D possibly corresponds to TRBD1 (7 bases). The germline V and J ends were trimmed by 4 bases and 6 bases, with 16 bases remaining between them. The CDR3 is 14 residues long. CDR1 MNHEY and CDR2 SMNVEV come from the germline V gene (reference sequence). The CDR3, as DNA: TGTGCCAGCAGTTCCCTGGAGGGGGCAGGCGAGCAGTACTTC. Its translation is CASSSLEGAGEQYF.

A few counts support this clonotype. The chain recombines TRBV19 with TRBJ1-5; 8 bases agree with TRBD1. The V gene's germline CDR1 is LNHDA and CDR2 SQIVND (reference sequence). The CDR3 loop spans 19 amino acids. V lost 2 bases, J lost 0 bases, and 12 bases stayed unmatched. This CDR3 reads CASSIPGTGRRYSNQPQHF. DNA of the CDR3: TGTGCCAGTAGTATACCCGGGACAGGCCGGAGATATAGCAATCAGCCCCAGCATTTT.

This clonotype was counted at least ten times. V gene TRBV12-3 or TRBV12-4 combines with J gene TRBJ1-1; 7 bases are shared with TRBD1. The CDR3 length is 13 residues. V dropped 6 bases and J dropped 4; count of bases not matched to a gene: 5. CDR3 protein: CASSFQGGTEAFF. DNA for the CDR3: TGTGCCAGCAGCTTCCAGGGGGGCACTGAAGCTTTCTTT.

This clonotype was seen at least ten times. The chain recombines TRBV6-1 with TRBJ1-5; D might be TRBD1 (5 bases). The germline V gene has CDR1 MNHNS and CDR2 SASEGT. Trimming stripped 7 bases from V and 0 bases from J, with 19 bases between. The CDR3 totals 17 residues. CDR3 residues: CASNYEGRPYSNQPQHF. As DNA, the CDR3 is TGTGCCAGCAATTATGAGGGGAGACCGTATAGCAATCAGCCCCAGCATTTT.

This clonotype was seen at least ten times. This chain connects TRBV7-3 to TRBJ2-2; tentatively, D is TRBD1 (6 bases). Germline V gene sequence: CDR1 SGHTA, CDR2 FQGTGA. Trimming pared 7 bases from V and 6 bases from J, leaving 12 bases between. This CDR3 comprises 13 residues. CDR3 protein: CASTSTGPGELFF. CDR3 in DNA: TGTGCCAGCACATCCACAGGGCCCGGGGAGCTGTTTTTT.